Shown below are 22 T cell receptor beta chains from a single sample sequenced in a study of cytomegalovirus exposure and HLA in healthy donors. This PCR relied on a set of 60 Vbeta primers and 13 Jbeta primers. TCRdb's copy holds only in-frame clones and misses some; the assay was immunoSEQ multiplex PCR. The sample holds about 130,000 clones; about 74% are singletons and the top ten take roughly 4.1%. Specimen: PBMCs. The receptors derive from a woman aged 45-60 years in good health and CMV-seropositive.

J is TRBJ2-3 and V is TRBV5-4; 10 nucleotides align to TRBD2. This CDR3 region has 15 residues. Germline CDR1 reads SGHNT; CDR2 reads YYREEE (reference sequence). The junction had 2 bases not matched to a gene; V was cut back by 3 bases and J by 1 base. The CDR3 DNA reads as TGTGCCAGCAGCTCTAGCGGGGGCGGCACAGATACGCAGTATTTT. This codes for CASSSSGGGTDTQYF.

The chain is built from TRBV9 and TRBJ2-7, with 7 bases that match TRBD1. V dropped 2 bases and J dropped 2; count of bases not matched to a gene: 7. The CDR3 spans 15 residues. The germline V gene encodes CDR1 SGDLS and CDR2 YYNGEE. The CDR3 DNA reads as TGTGCCAGCAGCGTCAACACAGGGGCCCCCTACGAGCAGTACTTC. As protein: CASSVNTGAPYEQYF.

This rearrangement joins TRBV7-9 to TRBJ1-1; D is undetermined. Looked up from germline, CDR1 is SEHNR and CDR2 is FQNEAQ (reference sequence). The CDR3 runs 13 residues. The V end lost 7 bases, the J end lost 7 bases, and 16 bases lay between the germline ends. The CDR3 protein is CASIALGAGEAFF. CDR3 nucleotide sequence: TGTGCCAGCATCGCTCTCGGTGCGGGTGAAGCTTTCTTT.

This chain uses TRBV7-9 with TRBJ2-1, with 7 bases aligning to TRBD2. V trimming: 1 base; J trimming: 4 bases; junction bases outside the gene matches: 4. The CDR3 is made up of 15 amino acids. Germline V gene lookup returns CDR1 SEHNR and CDR2 FQNEAQ (reference sequence). The CDR3 nucleotides are TGTGCCAGCAGCTTAGTGACGGGAGGATACAATGAGCAGTTCTTC. Residues: CASSLVTGGYNEQFF. The full variable domain, its missing parts supplied by reference TRBV7-9 and TRBJ2-1, is DTGVSQNPRHKITKRGQNVTFRCDPISEHNRLYWYRQTLGQGPEFLTYFQNEAQLEKSRLLSDRFSAERPKGSFSTLEIQRTEQGDSAMYLCASSLVTGGYNEQFFGPGTRLTVL.

CDR3 nucleotide sequence: TGTGCCAGCAACGGACAGGGGAATAGCAATCAGCCCCAGCATTTT. Its protein is CASNGQGNSNQPQHF. The V call is TRBV2, the J call TRBJ1-5, with TRBD1 matching over 9 bases. Germline-derived CDR1 and CDR2 are SNHLY and FYNNEI. The length of the CDR3 is 15 residues. With V trimmed by 7 bases and J by 0 bases, 4 bases remained unmatched.

The chain combines TRBV5-1 with TRBJ1-2; 7 bases are shared with TRBD1. V lost 3 bases, J lost 4 bases, and 9 bases stayed unmatched. This CDR3 is 15 amino acids long. CDR1 is SGHRS and CDR2 is YFSETQ in the germline V gene. The CDR3 sequence: CASSSPHEGAYGYTF. The CDR3 nucleotides are TGCGCCAGCAGCTCGCCTCACGAGGGGGCCTATGGCTACACCTTC.

The rearrangement uses TRBV7-7 and TRBJ2-3; the D gene is possibly TRBD2 (7 bases). Germline values: CDR1 SSHAT, CDR2 FNYEAQ (reference sequence). V was pared by 5 bases and J by 3 bases, with 18 bases between. This CDR3 has 16 amino acids. DNA for the CDR3: TGTGCCAGCAGCCCCCTCCCCGAGGGGGGGACAGATACGCAGTATTTT. It translates to CASSPLPEGGTDTQYF.

The rearrangement joins TRBV6-6 to TRBJ2-5; D is possibly TRBD2 (5 bases). CDR1 MNHNY and CDR2 SVGAGI come from the germline V gene (reference sequence). The CDR3 spans 15 residues. Trimming shortened V by 6 bases and J by 5 bases, and 19 bases separated the two germline ends. The CDR3 spells CASSYPQRSGETQYF. As DNA, the CDR3 is TGTGCCAGCAGCTACCCCCAGCGGAGTGGGGAGACCCAGTACTTC.

The chain links TRBV15 to TRBJ1-4, with D perhaps TRBD1 (5 bases). This CDR3 region has 15 residues. Germline values: CDR1 LNHNV, CDR2 YYDKDF (reference sequence). Between the trimmed V and J ends, which lost 4 bases and 4 bases, there was a span of 13 bases. Here the CDR3 reads CATSKSGGFNEKLFF. The CDR3, as DNA: TGTGCCACCAGCAAATCCGGGGGTTTTAATGAAAAACTGTTTTTT.

This clone has just a few counts. In DNA, the CDR3 is TGCGCCAGCAGCCAAGATCCTCCAGGGTCGGATACGCAGTATTTT. Its translation: CASSQDPPGSDTQYF. The V gene is TRBV4-3, the J gene TRBJ2-3; maybe TRBD1 (5 bases). Looked up from germline, CDR1 is LGHNA and CDR2 is YSLEER. The CDR3 is 15 amino acids. Trimming pared 0 bases from V and 6 bases from J, leaving 13 bases between.

This clone was picked up one time. This chain joins TRBV19 and TRBJ1-1, with D hard to call. This CDR3 comprises 12 residues. V shed 6 bases and J shed 2 bases, with 7 bases lying between them. The germline gives CDR1 LNHDA, CDR2 SQIVND (reference sequence). The chain's CDR3 is CASSHRNTEAFF. CDR3 bases: TGTGCCAGTAGCCATAGAAACACTGAAGCTTTCTTT.

The V gene is TRBV5-8, the J gene TRBJ2-3; TRBD2 might be the D (5 bases). Germline CDR1 reads SGHTS; CDR2 reads YDEGEE. The V end lost 0 bases, the J end lost 0 bases, and 14 bases lay between the germline ends. There are 17 residues in the CDR3. CDR3 in DNA: TGTGCCAGCAGCTTGGGAGCTAGCACAACTAGCACAGATACGCAGTATTTT. This gives the protein CASSLGASTTSTDTQYF.

V is TRBV10-3 and J is TRBJ1-5, with TRBD1 as a possible D gene (5 bases). Germline V gives CDR1 ENHRY, CDR2 SYGVKD. V dropped 7 bases and J dropped 5 bases, with 15 bases sitting between them. The CDR3 totals 14 residues. CDR3 residues: CAIKAGTSDQPQHF. CDR3 DNA: TGTGCCATCAAGGCGGGGACCAGCGATCAGCCCCAGCATTTT.

The V gene is TRBV6-5, the J gene TRBJ2-7; TRBD1 agrees at 8 bases. V dropped 7 bases and J dropped 6; count of bases not matched to a gene: 8. Germline values: CDR1 MNHEY, CDR2 SVGAGI. This CDR3 contains 13 residues. CDR3 region: CASKRQGSGEQYF. The CDR3 DNA sequence: TGTGCCAGCAAAAGACAGGGGTCGGGCGAGCAGTACTTC.

The rearrangement links TRBV27 to TRBJ1-6, with D unresolved. Trimming took 8 bases from V and 1 from J, leaving 15 bases between them. Germline V gene data show CDR1 as MNHEY and CDR2 as SMNVEV (reference sequence). The CDR3 loop spans 16 amino acids. The DNA of the CDR3 is TGTGCCAGCCGCGCCGGGGAATATTCCTATAATTCACCCCTCCACTTT. Amino acid sequence: CASRAGEYSYNSPLHF.

The chain carries TRBV5-1 and TRBJ2-5; 7 bases map to TRBD2. Germline V gives CDR1 SGHRS, CDR2 YFSETQ. CDR3 length equals 13 residues. The ends lost 1 base at V and 5 bases at J; junction bases unmatched: 2. The CDR3 nucleotides are TGCGCCAGCAGCTTGACTAGCGCGGAGACCCAGTACTTC. Its translation is CASSLTSAETQYF.

The CDR3 loop reads CASRPPGQGVEQYF. The CDR3 region has the DNA TGTGCCAGCAGGCCCCCGGGACAGGGCGTCGAGCAGTACTTC. The gene calls are TRBV6-6 and TRBJ2-7, with 9 bases matching TRBD1. With 6 bases clipped from V and 6 bases from J, the junction kept 9 bases outside the gene matches. The CDR3 spans 14 residues. Germline assignment: CDR1 MNHNY and CDR2 SVGAGI (reference sequence).

This clone was counted a single time. The gene calls are TRBV19 and TRBJ2-3; D is possibly TRBD1 (6 bases). Per germline, CDR1 LNHDA and CDR2 SQIVND (reference sequence). Trimming pared 6 bases from V and 6 bases from J, leaving 16 bases between. CDR3 length: 14 amino acids. This CDR3 reads CASSLQGDTDTQYF. The CDR3 DNA reads as TGTGCCAGTAGCCTACAGGGCGACACGGATACGCAGTATTTT. Using reference TRBV19 and TRBJ2-3 for the parts outside the CDR3, the full variable domain is DGGITQSPKYLFRKEGQNVTLSCEQNLNHDAMYWYRQDPGQGLRLIYYSQIVNDFQKGDIAEGYSVSREKKESFPLTVTSAQKNPTAFYLCASSLQGDTDTQYFGPGTRLTVL.

The genes are TRBV19 and TRBJ2-6; perhaps TRBD1 as D (5 bases). CDR1 and CDR2 from the germline V gene are LNHDA and SQIVND (reference sequence). Trimming removed 3 bases from V and 0 bases from J, with 9 bases in between. CDR3 length: 16 residues. This CDR3 is CASSIGGASGANVLTF. DNA for the CDR3: TGTGCCAGTAGTATTGGTGGGGCCTCTGGGGCCAACGTCCTGACTTTC. Using reference TRBV19 and TRBJ2-6 for the parts outside the CDR3, the full variable domain is DGGITQSPKYLFRKEGQNVTLSCEQNLNHDAMYWYRQDPGQGLRLIYYSQIVNDFQKGDIAEGYSVSREKKESFPLTVTSAQKNPTAFYLCASSIGGASGANVLTFGAGSRLTVL.

CDR3: CASSGGSSDRNQPQHF. CDR3 nucleotides: TGTGCCAGCAGTGGGGGCAGCTCTGACCGCAATCAGCCCCAGCATTTT. J is TRBJ1-5 and V is TRBV2, with D possibly TRBD1 on 5 matching bases. Trimming pared 4 bases from V and 2 bases from J, leaving 15 bases between. Germline values: CDR1 SNHLY, CDR2 FYNNEI. The CDR3 totals 16 residues.

The V call is TRBV4-2, the J call TRBJ2-2; the match to TRBD2 covers 8 bases. V lost 0 bases, J lost 5 bases, and 8 bases stayed unmatched. Germline CDR1 LGHNA, CDR2 YNFKEQ. The CDR3 spans 17 residues. CDR3 bases: TGTGCCAGCAGCCAAGACTGGAGCGGGGGACATACCGGGGAGCTGTTTTTT. This translates into CASSQDWSGGHTGELFF.

This clone was detected only a few times. The rearrangement joins TRBV11-3 to TRBJ2-3; possibly TRBD2 for D (5 bases). Per the germline V gene, CDR1 is SGHNT and CDR2 is YENEEA. The CDR3 is made up of 15 amino acids. Between the trimmed V and J ends, which lost 5 bases and 3 bases, there was a span of 15 bases. The CDR3 sequence is CASSRGRVGTDTQYF. In nucleotides, the CDR3 is TGTGCCAGCAGCCGGGGTAGGGTAGGGACAGATACGCAGTATTTT.